This T cell receptor (beta chain) was identified in a study of OX40 agonist ivuxolimab in advanced cancers. About the research overall: Ivuxolimab was administered intravenously to patients at 0.01 to 10 mg/kg every 2 weeks. A male proportion of 82.7% was recorded, with mean age about 62 years and range about 20 to 79. Treatment received earlier with anti-PD-1, anti-PD-L1 or anti-CTLA-4 agents was allowed, and 40% had some. Study results and limitations: At 0.1 to 3.0 mg/kg and by week 6, clonal expansion occurred in CD4+ and CD8+ blood T cells.

This clone was found a few times. Its antigen is not known. Sequencing used immunoSEQ multiplex PCR; TCRdb keeps in-frame clones, though not all of them. The table lists 55,000 to 65,000 clones, approximately 86% of them singletons. Germline V gives CDR1 LNHDA, CDR2 SQIVND (reference sequence). This CDR3 comprises 14 residues. J was trimmed by 7 bases and V by 4 bases; bases with no gene match: 2. This specimen consisted of CD4+ or CD8+ T cells sorted from blood, obtained in a trial of the OX40 agonist ivuxolimab. The TCR was taken from an adult with an advanced solid tumor such as melanoma, head and neck, liver or kidney cancer. This rearrangement joins TRBV19 to TRBJ1-6; 9 bases map to TRBD1. CDR3 DNA: TGTGCCAGTAGTACCGGGACAGGGAATTCACCCCTCCACTTT. Protein: CASSTGTGNSPLHF.